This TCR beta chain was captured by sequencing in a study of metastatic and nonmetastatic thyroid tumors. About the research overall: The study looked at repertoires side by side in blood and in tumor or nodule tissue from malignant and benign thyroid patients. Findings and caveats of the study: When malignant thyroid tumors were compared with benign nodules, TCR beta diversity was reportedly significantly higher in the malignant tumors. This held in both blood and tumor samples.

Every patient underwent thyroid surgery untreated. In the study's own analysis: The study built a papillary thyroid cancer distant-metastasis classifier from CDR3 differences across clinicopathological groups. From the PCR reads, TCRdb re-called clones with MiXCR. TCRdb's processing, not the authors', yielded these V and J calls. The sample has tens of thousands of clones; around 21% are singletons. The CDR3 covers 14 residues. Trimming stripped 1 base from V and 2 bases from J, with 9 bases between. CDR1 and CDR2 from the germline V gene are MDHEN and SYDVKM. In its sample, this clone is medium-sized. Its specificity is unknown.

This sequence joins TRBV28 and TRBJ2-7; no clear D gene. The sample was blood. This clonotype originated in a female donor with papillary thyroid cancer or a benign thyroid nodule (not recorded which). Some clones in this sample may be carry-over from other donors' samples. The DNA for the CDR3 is TGTGCCAGCAGTTTATCGGTGGGCCCCTACGAGCAGTACTTC. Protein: CASSLSVGPYEQYF.